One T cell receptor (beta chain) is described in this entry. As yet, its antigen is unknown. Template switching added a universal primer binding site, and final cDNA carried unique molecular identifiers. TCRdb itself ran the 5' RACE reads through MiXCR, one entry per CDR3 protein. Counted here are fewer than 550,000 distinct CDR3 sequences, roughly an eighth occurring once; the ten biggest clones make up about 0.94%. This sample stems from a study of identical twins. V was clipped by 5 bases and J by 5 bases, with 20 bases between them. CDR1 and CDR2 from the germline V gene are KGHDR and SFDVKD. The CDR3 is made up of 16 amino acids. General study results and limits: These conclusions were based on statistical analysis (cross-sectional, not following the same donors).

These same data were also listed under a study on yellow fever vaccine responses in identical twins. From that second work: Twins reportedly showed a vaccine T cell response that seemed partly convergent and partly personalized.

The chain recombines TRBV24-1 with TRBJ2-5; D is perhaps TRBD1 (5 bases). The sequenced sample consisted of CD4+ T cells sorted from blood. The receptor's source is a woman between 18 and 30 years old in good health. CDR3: CATSGSGRLRAETQYF. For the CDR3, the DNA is TGTGCCACCAGTGGTTCGGGCCGTCTCAGGGCGGAGACCCAGTACTTC.